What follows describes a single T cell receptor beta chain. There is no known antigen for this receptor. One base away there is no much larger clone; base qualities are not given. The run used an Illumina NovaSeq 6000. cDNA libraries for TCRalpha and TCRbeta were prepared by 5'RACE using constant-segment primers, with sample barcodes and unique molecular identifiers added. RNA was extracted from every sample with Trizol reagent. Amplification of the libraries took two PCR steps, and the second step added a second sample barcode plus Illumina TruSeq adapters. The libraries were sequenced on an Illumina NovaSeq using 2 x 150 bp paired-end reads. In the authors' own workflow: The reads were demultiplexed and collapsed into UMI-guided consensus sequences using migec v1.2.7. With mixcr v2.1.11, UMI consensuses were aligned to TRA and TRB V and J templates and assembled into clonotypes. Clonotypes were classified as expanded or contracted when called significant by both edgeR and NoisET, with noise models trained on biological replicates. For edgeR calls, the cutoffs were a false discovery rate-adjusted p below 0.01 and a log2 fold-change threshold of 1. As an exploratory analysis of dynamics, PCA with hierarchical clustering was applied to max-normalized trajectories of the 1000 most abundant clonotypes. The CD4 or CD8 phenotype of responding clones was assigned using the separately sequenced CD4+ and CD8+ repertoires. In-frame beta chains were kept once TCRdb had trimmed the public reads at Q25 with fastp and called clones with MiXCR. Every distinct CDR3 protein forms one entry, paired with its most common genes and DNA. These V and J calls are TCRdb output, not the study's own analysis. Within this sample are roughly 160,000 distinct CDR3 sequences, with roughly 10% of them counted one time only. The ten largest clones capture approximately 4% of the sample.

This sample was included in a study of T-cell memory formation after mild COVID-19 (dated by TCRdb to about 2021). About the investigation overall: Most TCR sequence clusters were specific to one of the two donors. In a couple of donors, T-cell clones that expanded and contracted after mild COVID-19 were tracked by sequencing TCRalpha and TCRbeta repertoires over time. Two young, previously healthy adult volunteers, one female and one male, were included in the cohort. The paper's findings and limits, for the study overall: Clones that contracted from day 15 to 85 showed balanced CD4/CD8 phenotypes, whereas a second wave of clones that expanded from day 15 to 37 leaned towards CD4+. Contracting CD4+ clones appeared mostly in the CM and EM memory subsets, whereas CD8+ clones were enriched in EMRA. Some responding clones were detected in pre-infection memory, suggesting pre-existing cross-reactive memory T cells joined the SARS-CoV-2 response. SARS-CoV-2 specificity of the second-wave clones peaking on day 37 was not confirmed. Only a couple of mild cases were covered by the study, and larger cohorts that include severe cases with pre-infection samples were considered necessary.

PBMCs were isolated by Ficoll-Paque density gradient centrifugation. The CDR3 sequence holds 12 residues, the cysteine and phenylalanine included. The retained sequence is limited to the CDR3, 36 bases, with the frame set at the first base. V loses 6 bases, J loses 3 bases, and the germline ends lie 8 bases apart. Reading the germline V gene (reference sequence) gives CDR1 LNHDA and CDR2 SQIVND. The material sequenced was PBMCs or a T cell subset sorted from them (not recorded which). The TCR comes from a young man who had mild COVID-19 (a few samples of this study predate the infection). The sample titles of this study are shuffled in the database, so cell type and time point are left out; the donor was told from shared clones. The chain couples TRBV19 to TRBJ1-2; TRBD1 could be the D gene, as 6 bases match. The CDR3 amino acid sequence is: CASRPGDYGYTF. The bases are TGTGCCAGTAGACCAGGGGACTATGGCTACACCTTC.